This is a list of T cell receptor beta chains from one sample in a study of beta chain features in type 1 diabetes. Data came from immunoSEQ multiplex PCR; TCRdb stores just in-frame clones and leaves some out. The sample has 70,000 to 90,000 clones; under 35% are singletons. The sequenced material came from stem cell memory CD4+ T cells from blood. Source of these receptors: a young woman in good health. Each CDR3 is given with its conserved first and last residue. Fields, in order: CDR3 length, clone size, V gene, J gene, D gene, CDR3 DNA, CDR3 protein. A D gene is named only where the DNA matches it firmly. Clone size is shown for a subset of rows, as once, few, many or a class of expanded clone.

>15|NA|TRBV5-4|TRBJ1-2|NA
TGTGCCAGCAGCCAAGAAGGTAGTCAGGCCTATGGCTACACCTTC
CASSQEGSQAYGYTF
>14|NA|TRBV7-3|TRBJ2-5|TRBD2
TGTGCCAGCAGCATGAATAGCGGGGCGGGGGAGCAGTACTTC
CASSMNSGAGEQYF
>20|NA|TRBV5-1|TRBJ2-6|NA
TGCGCCAGCAGCCCCACTATCTTTGACAGTCAGTTCTCTGGGGCCAACGTCCTGACTTTC
CASSPTIFDSQFSGANVLTF
>18|NA|TRBV11-2|TRBJ2-5|NA
TGTGCCAGCAGCTTAGGAAGGGTCGCGGGGGCCTCCAGAGAGGCCCAGTACTTC
CASSLGRVAGASREAQYF
>15|NA|TRBV9|TRBJ1-6|NA
TGTGCCAGCAGCCCAGCAGAGGGAGGTTATTCACCCCTCCACTTT
CASSPAEGGYSPLHF
>16|NA|TRBV7-9|TRBJ2-1|TRBD2
TGTGCCAGCAGCCCGTTACGGCTAGCGGGCGCCGATGAGCAGTTCTTC
CASSPLRLAGADEQFF
>15|NA|TRBV18|TRBJ1-2|TRBD1
TGTGCCAGCTCAAATGTTAAAACAGGGGACTATGGCTACACCTTC
CASSNVKTGDYGYTF
>15|NA|TRBV11-3|TRBJ2-2|NA
TGTGCCAGCAGCTTTAGCGGAGGGAACACCGGGGAGCTGTTTTTT
CASSFSGGNTGELFF
>18|few|TRBV9|TRBJ2-6|TRBD1
TGTGCCAGCAGCGTAGACAGGGGGATTCCCTCTGGGGCCAACGTCCTGACTTTC
CASSVDRGIPSGANVLTF
>14|NA|TRBV10-3|TRBJ2-2|NA
TGTGCCATCAGTGCTCCCCCAGGGAACGGGGAGCTGTTTTTT
CAISAPPGNGELFF
>11|NA|TRBV6-1|TRBJ2-1|NA
TGTGCCAGCAGAGCTAGTGGTGAGCAGTTCTTC
CASRASGEQFF
>11|NA|TRBV6-1|TRBJ2-7|NA
TGTGCCAGCAGTGAAGCCTACGAGCAGTACTTC
CASSEAYEQYF
>15|NA|TRBV18|TRBJ1-1|NA
TGTGCCAGCTCACCACTACCCGGGATTGGTACTGAAGCTTTCTTT
CASSPLPGIGTEAFF
>13|few|TRBV7-8|TRBJ2-7|NA
TGTGCCAGCACAAGCGGTCCAGGATACGAGCAGTACTTC
CASTSGPGYEQYF
>18|NA|TRBV4-3|TRBJ2-2|TRBD2
TGCGCCAGCAGCCGAACTCTAGCGGGGGGATCGAACACCGGGGAGCTGTTTTTT
CASSRTLAGGSNTGELFF
>14|few|TRBV11-2|TRBJ1-2|TRBD1
TGTGCCAGCAGCTCGGGGACAGAATTCTATGGCTACACCTTC
CASSSGTEFYGYTF
>15|once|TRBV5-1|TRBJ2-2|TRBD1
TGCGCCAGCAGCTCTGGACAGGGGGCAACCGGGGAGCTGTTTTTT
CASSSGQGATGELFF
>15|NA|TRBV7-2|TRBJ1-5|TRBD1
TGTGCCAGCAGCCTTACAGGGGGCAGGGATCAGCCCCAGCATTTT
CASSLTGGRDQPQHF
>16|few|TRBV7-2|TRBJ1-6|TRBD1
TGTGCCAGCAGCTTAGGCTCGGGACAGTTGAATTCACCCCTCCACTTT
CASSLGSGQLNSPLHF
>15|NA|TRBV7-8|TRBJ1-6|NA
TGTGCCAGCAGCTTAGAGGCGGGGCGCGGTTCACCCCTCCACTTT
CASSLEAGRGSPLHF
>17|few|TRBV10-2|TRBJ2-3|NA
TGCGCCAGCAGCTCTGGAAGCGGCGGGGGCCCCACAGATACGCAGTATTTT
CASSSGSGGGPTDTQYF
>14|medium-sized|TRBV30|TRBJ2-6|NA
TGTGCCATGGGACTTCTCAAGGGGGCCAACGTCCTGACTTTC
CAMGLLKGANVLTF
>13|NA|TRBV5-1|TRBJ1-2|NA
TGCGCCAGCAGCGGGGGGGGACGGAATGGCTACACCTTC
CASSGGGRNGYTF
>14|few|TRBV11-1|TRBJ1-1|NA
TGTGCCAGCAGCCTCGGGACTGCCTTCGTAGGAGCTTTCTTT
CASSLGTAFVGAFF
>15|few|TRBV9|TRBJ2-5|TRBD2
TGTGCCAGCAGCGTAGAGGGGACTAGCGGGGAGACCCAGTACTTC
CASSVEGTSGETQYF
>14|NA|TRBV5-1|TRBJ2-7|TRBD1
TGCGCCAGCAGCTGGACAGGGGCCTCCTACGAGCAGTACTTC
CASSWTGASYEQYF
>14|NA|TRBV6-5|TRBJ2-2|TRBD1
TGTGCCAGCAGACTGACAGGGTTAACCGGGGAGCTGTTTTTT
CASRLTGLTGELFF
>16|NA|TRBV27|TRBJ2-2|NA
TGTGCCAGCAGTTCTATCCGGGACACTTACACCGGGGAGCTGTTTTTT
CASSSIRDTYTGELFF
>18|NA|TRBV6-4|TRBJ2-1|NA
TGTGCCAGCAGTGTACTTGAACAGGAATCCTGCTCCTACAATGAGCAGTTCTTC
CASSVLEQESCSYNEQFF
>14|NA|TRBV6-5|TRBJ2-1|NA
TGTGCCAGCAGTTACTCCGAGGAGGGGCTGGGAAAGTTCTTC
CASSYSEEGLGKFF
>15|NA|TRBV5-1|TRBJ2-3|TRBD1
TGCGCCAGCAGTCATGACAGGGGTTCCACAGATACGCAGTATTTT
CASSHDRGSTDTQYF
>16|NA|TRBV14|TRBJ2-1|TRBD2
TGTGCCAGCAGCTTTGGAGAGACTAGCGGACACAATGAGCAGTTCTTC
CASSFGETSGHNEQFF
>15|NA|TRBV30|TRBJ2-5|TRBD1
TGTGCCTGGACCTTAGGGACAGCAAGACAAGAGACCCAGTACTTC
CAWTLGTARQETQYF
>13|NA|TRBV30|TRBJ1-1|NA
TGTGCCCTAACGGGGGGGAGGGGCTCTGAAGCTTTCTTT
CALTGGRGSEAFF
>17|NA|TRBV4-1|TRBJ1-5|NA
TGCGCCAGCAGCCAAGATTTCGGGGGGCATAGCAATCAGCCCCAGCATTTT
CASSQDFGGHSNQPQHF
>12|NA|TRBV7-2|TRBJ2-7|NA
TGTGCCAGCAGCCCCAGCGGCTACGAGCAGTACTTC
CASSPSGYEQYF
>15|few|TRBV6-1|TRBJ2-1|NA
TGTGCCAGCATTAGTAGGCAGGGGGGTTACAATGAGCAGTTCTTC
CASISRQGGYNEQFF
>17|NA|TRBV11-3|TRBJ2-5|NA
TGTGCCAGCAGCTTAGACCCCATGGGCAGGGGTGTAGAGACCCAGTACTTC
CASSLDPMGRGVETQYF
>14|NA|TRBV7-9|TRBJ1-4|TRBD1
TGTGCCAGCAGTGCCGGGACAGGGAAGGAAAAACTGTTTTTT
CASSAGTGKEKLFF
>15|few|TRBV4-1|TRBJ2-7|TRBD2
TGCGCCAGCAGCCCGGCGGGAGGGCCATACTACGAGCAGTACTTC
CASSPAGGPYYEQYF
>15|few|TRBV5-1|TRBJ2-7|NA
TGCGCCAGCAGCTTGGAGGCCCAGGGGAGCTACGAGCAGTACTTC
CASSLEAQGSYEQYF
>14|NA|TRBV5-8|TRBJ2-2|NA
TGTGCCAGCAGACGGGAGAGAGGTACCGGGGAGCTGTTTTTT
CASRRERGTGELFF
>15|NA|TRBV5-1|TRBJ2-7|TRBD2
TGCGCCAGCAGCACCTCGACTAGCGGGATCGGCGAGCAGTACTTC
CASSTSTSGIGEQYF
>14|few|TRBV18|TRBJ1-2|TRBD1
TGTGCCAGCTCACCGGACAGGTCAAACTATGGCTACACCTTC
CASSPDRSNYGYTF
>17|NA|TRBV4-1|TRBJ2-1|TRBD1
TGCGCCAGCAGCCAAGTCACTTATGGACAGGGCAGAAATGAGCAGTTCTTC
CASSQVTYGQGRNEQFF
>14|NA|TRBV7-9|TRBJ2-7|NA
TGTGCCAGCAGCTTAGTTACAGGTAGCTACGAGCAGTACTTC
CASSLVTGSYEQYF
>13|NA|TRBV6-5|TRBJ2-5|TRBD1
TGTGCCAGCAGGGGGACAGGGGAGGAGACCCAGTACTTC
CASRGTGEETQYF
>12|NA|TRBV30|TRBJ1-2|TRBD1
TGTGCCTTGGGGCAGGGGGCCTCTGGCTACACCTTC
CALGQGASGYTF